Listed here are 32 T cell receptor beta chains from one sample, sequenced in a study of T cell responses to AZD1222 COVID-19 vaccine. The data were produced by immunoSEQ multiplex PCR, yet TCRdb's version contains in-frame clones alone and is incomplete. This sample has around 170,000 clones, with around 90% found just once. Material: peripheral blood, obtained 28 days after the second AZD1222 dose. Every receptor here comes from an adult who received the AZD1222 COVID-19 vaccine.

This chain joins TRBV24-1 and TRBJ2-1; D tentatively fits TRBD1 or TRBD2 (6 bases each). V lost 1 base, J lost 4 bases, and 13 bases lay in between. The CDR3 extends over 16 amino acids. CDR1 is KGHDR and CDR2 is SFDVKD in the germline V gene. This chain's CDR3 is CATSDLGGGNYNEQFF. The CDR3 DNA is TGTGCCACCAGTGATTTAGGGGGAGGAAATTACAATGAGCAGTTCTTC.

CDR3 amino acids: CASSPFPGHRLTSSYNSPLHF. Written as DNA, the CDR3 is TGTGCCAGCAGCCCCTTTCCCGGGCACAGACTAACGAGCTCCTATAATTCACCCCTCCACTTT. The chain links TRBV7-3 to TRBJ1-6; D gene unclear. The CDR3 length is 21 residues. The germline CDR1 and CDR2 sequences are SGHTA and FQGTGA. V was trimmed by 5 bases and J by 0 bases, leaving 26 bases between them.

The CDR3 reads CASSPRGGGNQPQHF. As DNA, the CDR3 is TGTGCCAGCAGCCCTCGGGGGGGAGGCAATCAGCCCCAGCATTTT. The chain carries TRBV6-6 and TRBJ1-5, with TRBD1 as a possible D gene (5 bases). V shed 6 bases and J shed 2 bases, with 14 bases lying between them. The CDR3 is 15 residues long. Germline CDR1 MNHNY, CDR2 SVGAGI (reference sequence).

This clone was picked up one time. The chain couples TRBV7-3 to TRBJ2-3; D remains unclear. The CDR3 runs 12 residues. The germline V gene has CDR1 SGHTA and CDR2 FQGTGA. V was clipped by 4 bases and J by 5 bases, with 7 bases between them. The CDR3 DNA follows: TGTGCCAGCAGCTCCACGGGAGATACGCAGTATTTT. This gives the protein CASSSTGDTQYF.

The genes are TRBV19 and TRBJ2-3; D is ambiguous. Germline values: CDR1 LNHDA, CDR2 SQIVND (reference sequence). Deletions cut 5 bases from V and 6 bases from J, with 9 bases between. CDR3 length equals 12 residues. The CDR3 sequence is CASSEMRDTQYF. CDR3 bases: TGTGCCAGTAGTGAGATGAGGGATACGCAGTATTTT. Based on the CDR3 plus reference TRBV19 and TRBJ2-3, the full variable domain is DGGITQSPKYLFRKEGQNVTLSCEQNLNHDAMYWYRQDPGQGLRLIYYSQIVNDFQKGDIAEGYSVSREKKESFPLTVTSAQKNPTAFYLCASSEMRDTQYFGPGTRLTVL.

The V call is TRBV10-1, the J call TRBJ2-5; TRBD1 might be the D (5 bases). The CDR3 spans 14 residues. V lost 2 bases, J lost 7 bases, and 14 bases lay in between. Germline CDR1 is WNHNN and CDR2 is SYGVQD (reference sequence). The CDR3 DNA is TGCGCCAGCAGTGAGAGGGCAGGGTGGGGGACCCAGTACTTC. Translating it yields CASSERAGWGTQYF.

V gene TRBV18 combines with J gene TRBJ1-2; D unresolved. CDR3 length: 14 amino acids. CDR1 and CDR2 from the germline V gene are KGHSH and LQKENI. Trimming pared 2 bases from V and 2 bases from J, leaving 9 bases between. CDR3 amino acids: CASSPDQTNYGYTF. In DNA form, the CDR3 reads TGTGCCAGCTCACCAGATCAGACCAACTATGGCTACACCTTC.

The chain links TRBV1 to TRBJ2-3; TRBD2, the D gene given by the table, was not confirmed from the DNA. TRBV1 corresponds to a pseudogene. This CDR3 comprises 15 residues. CDR3 in DNA: TGCACCAGCGGTACGGTTAGTCCCAGCACAGATACGCAGTATTTT. This translates into CTSGTVSPSTDTQYF.

The chain carries TRBV7-2 and TRBJ2-3, with D unresolved. CDR1 and CDR2 from the germline V gene are SGHTA and FQGNSA. The length of the CDR3 is 13 residues. V was cut by 5 bases and J by 6 bases, with 12 bases left in between. In nucleotides, the CDR3 is TGTGCCAGCAGCCAGCGAGTGGGCGATACGCAGTATTTT. This sequence encodes CASSQRVGDTQYF.

V gene TRBV7-8 combines with J gene TRBJ1-4, with D unclear. The CDR3 runs 16 residues. From germline, CDR1 is SGHVS and CDR2 FQNEAQ. Trimming took 5 bases from V and 0 from J, leaving 13 bases between them. Here the CDR3 DNA reads TGTGCCAGCAGCCGAGCGGGGAGTACAACTAATGAAAAACTGTTTTTT. It is translated as CASSRAGSTTNEKLFF.

V gene TRBV6-5 combines with J gene TRBJ2-1, with 9 bases identical to TRBD2. Germline loops: CDR1 MNHEY, CDR2 SVGAGI. CDR3 length: 13 residues. V shed 11 bases and J 4 bases; nucleotides not matched to a gene: 6. CDR3 nucleotide sequence: TGTGCCTCCTCTAGCGGGGCGTACAATGAGCAGTTCTTC. It yields the protein CASSSGAYNEQFF.

The chain carries TRBV5-8 and TRBJ1-5, with TRBD1 matching 10 bases. Germline CDR1 SGHTS, CDR2 YDEGEE. V shed 4 bases and J 2 bases; nucleotides not matched to a gene: 9. This CDR3 comprises 17 residues. The CDR3 nucleotides are TGTGCCAGCAGCCCTCGGCCGGGACAGGGGCGCAATCAGCCCCAGCATTTT. Translated, it gives CASSPRPGQGRNQPQHF.

This rearrangement joins TRBV6-5 to TRBJ2-5; D tentatively fits TRBD1 or TRBD2 (5 bases each). The germline V gene has CDR1 MNHEY and CDR2 SVGAGI. The CDR3 extends over 13 amino acids. V lost 6 bases and J 2 bases, leaving 10 bases between the germline ends. CDR3 amino acids: CASSPGPQETQYF. In DNA, the CDR3 is TGTGCCAGCAGCCCGGGACCACAAGAGACCCAGTACTTC.

This clone has a single count. The chain combines TRBV10-3 with TRBJ2-2, with 8 bases matching TRBD2. The ends lost 3 bases at V and 1 base at J; junction bases unmatched: 10. CDR3 length equals 18 residues. In germline, CDR1 is ENHRY, CDR2 SYGVKD. CDR3 in DNA: TGTGCCATCAGTGATTTAAGTCTGCTAGCGGGGAACACCGGGGAGCTGTTTTTT. Protein sequence: CAISDLSLLAGNTGELFF.

The chain employs TRBV2 and TRBJ1-5; D ambiguous. The germline V and J ends were trimmed by 7 bases and 2 bases, with 27 bases remaining between them. Germline V lookup: CDR1 SNHLY, CDR2 FYNNEI. The CDR3 has 19 amino acids. The DNA for the CDR3 is TGTGCCAGCACCATGAGGAGGAGGGCGGTCGACTCGGGCAATCAGCCCCAGCATTTT. This gives the protein CASTMRRRAVDSGNQPQHF.

This sequence joins TRBV3-1 (or the pseudogene TRBV3-2) and TRBJ2-3; D unclear. With 5 bases removed from V and 1 base from J, the gap between germline ends came to 4 bases. The CDR3 loop spans 12 amino acids. Germline V gene data show CDR1 as LGHDT and CDR2 as YNNKEL (reference sequence). The CDR3 protein is CASSYRTDTQYF. The DNA of the CDR3 is TGTGCCAGCAGCTATCGCACAGATACGCAGTATTTT.

V is TRBV12-3 or TRBV12-4 and J is TRBJ1-1; unclear D gene. Trimming stripped 5 bases from V and 1 base from J, with 8 bases between. This CDR3 region has 13 residues. The CDR3 coding sequence is TGTGCCAGCAGTCTTTCATGGAACACTGAAGCTTTCTTT. It codes for CASSLSWNTEAFF.

This clone was found a few times. The rearrangement joins TRBV7-9 to TRBJ2-1; TRBD1 matches 10 bases. Germline lookup yields CDR1 SEHNR and CDR2 FQNEAQ (reference sequence). The CDR3 spans 14 residues. The J segment lost 8 bases and the V segment lost 5 bases, leaving 6 bases of the junction unmatched. The CDR3 loop is CASSPGTGVHEQFF. The DNA of the CDR3 is TGTGCCAGCAGCCCGGGGACAGGGGTCCATGAGCAGTTCTTC.

This chain links TRBV27 with TRBJ1-2, with D unresolved. The CDR3 extends over 15 amino acids. Germline CDR1 is MNHEY and CDR2 is SMNVEV (reference sequence). Trimming took 7 bases from V and 3 from J, leaving 18 bases between them. The CDR3 region has the DNA TGTGCCAGCACAGTTCCTCCGAGGACGTACTATGGCTACACCTTC. Translated: CASTVPPRTYYGYTF.

Only one count was recorded for this clone. V and J are TRBV9 and TRBJ2-3; D call uncertain. Germline V lookup: CDR1 SGDLS, CDR2 YYNGEE. The CDR3 has 13 amino acids. V lost 0 bases and J 4 bases, leaving 6 bases between the germline ends. The DNA for the CDR3 is TGTGCCAGCAGCGTAGGCGTTCCAGATACGCAGTATTTT. It encodes CASSVGVPDTQYF.

This chain connects TRBV9 to TRBJ2-5; D is undetermined. The germline gives CDR1 SGDLS, CDR2 YYNGEE. CDR3 length: 15 amino acids. With 6 bases removed from V and 2 bases from J, the gap between germline ends came to 17 bases. The CDR3 sequence is CASIILYKDQETQYF. In DNA, the CDR3 is TGTGCCAGCATAATCCTCTACAAAGATCAAGAGACCCAGTACTTC.

The chain carries TRBV6-2 or TRBV6-3 and TRBJ1-6; TRBD1 aligns across 8 bases. The CDR3 length is 14 residues. V shed 6 bases and J 10 bases; nucleotides not matched to a gene: 8. Germline V gene lookup returns CDR1 MNHEY and CDR2 SVGEGT. The CDR3 protein is CASSPGQGISPLHF. In DNA, the CDR3 is TGTGCCAGCAGCCCCGGACAGGGAATCTCACCCCTCCACTTT.

The chain joins TRBV21-1 to TRBJ1-6. TRBV21-1 is tagged as a pseudogene. There are 11 residues in the CDR3. CDR3 in DNA: TGTGCCAGCAGCAACAATTCACCCCTCCACTTT. This translates into CASSNNSPLHF.

The chain uses TRBV5-1 and TRBJ1-2; perhaps TRBD1 as D (5 bases). The CDR3 sequence is 15 residues long. Trimming shortened V by 3 bases and J by 0 bases, and 12 bases separated the two germline ends. Germline V gene sequence: CDR1 SGHRS, CDR2 YFSETQ. CDR3 in DNA: TGCGCCAGCAGCTCTGGGGCAGGAGCTAACTATGGCTACACCTTC. It encodes CASSSGAGANYGYTF. The full variable domain, completed using reference TRBV5-1 and TRBJ1-2, is KAGVTQTPRYLIKTRGQQVTLSCSPISGHRSVSWYQQTPGQGLQFLFEYFSETQRNKGNFPGRFSGRQFSNSRSEMNVSTLELGDSALYLCASSSGAGANYGYTFGSGTRLTVV.

The chain employs TRBV6-5 and TRBJ1-1, with unresolved D. CDR3 length: 14 residues. Deletions cut 0 bases from V and 3 bases from J, with 8 bases between. CDR1 is MNHEY, CDR2 SVGAGI, per germline. The CDR3, as DNA: TGTGCCAGCAGTTACTCCAACGGTGACACTGAAGCTTTCTTT. Protein sequence: CASSYSNGDTEAFF.

The rearrangement joins TRBV3-1 (or the pseudogene TRBV3-2) to TRBJ2-7, with D unclear. Germline CDR1 reads LGHDT; CDR2 reads YNNKEL (reference sequence). This CDR3 contains 17 residues. V was shortened by 0 bases and J by 1 base, with 16 bases between the two germline ends. The CDR3: CASSQDRKGALSYEQYF. CDR3 sequence (DNA): TGTGCCAGCAGCCAAGATCGAAAGGGCGCCCTTTCCTACGAGCAGTACTTC.

V usage is TRBV30 and J usage is TRBJ2-7, with 7 bases identical to TRBD1. Germline V lookup: CDR1 GTSNPN, CDR2 SVGIG (reference sequence). V gave up 4 bases and J gave up 3 bases; unmatched junction bases: 9. The CDR3 contains 14 residues. CDR3 in amino acids: CAWKDRASYYEQYF. The CDR3 DNA is TGTGCCTGGAAAGACAGGGCATCCTACTACGAGCAGTACTTC.

The chain couples TRBV3-1 (or the pseudogene TRBV3-2) to TRBJ2-5, with TRBD1 as a possible D gene (6 bases). CDR3 length: 16 amino acids. Germline V gene sequence: CDR1 LGHDT, CDR2 YNNKEL (reference sequence). Trimming stripped 4 bases from V and 0 bases from J, with 15 bases between. The CDR3 here is CASSLQGIPDQETQYF. DNA of the CDR3: TGTGCCAGCAGCCTTCAGGGGATCCCTGACCAAGAGACCCAGTACTTC.

The chain links TRBV6-2 or TRBV6-3 to TRBJ2-5; TRBD2 is a possible D gene (6 bases). The CDR3 consists of 16 residues. V was pared by 1 base and J by 4 bases, with 16 bases between. Per germline, CDR1 MNHEY and CDR2 SVGEGT. CDR3 residues: CASSYFHPGVGETQYF. In nucleotides, the CDR3 is TGTGCCAGCAGTTACTTTCATCCGGGAGTTGGAGAGACCCAGTACTTC.

The chain employs TRBV28 and TRBJ1-2, with 8 bases identical to TRBD1. Germline CDR1 MDHEN, CDR2 SYDVKM. The CDR3 contains 13 residues. The V and J ends lost 5 bases and 4 bases, in that order; junction bases with no gene match: 3. CDR3 nucleotide sequence: TGTGCCAGCAGTACGACAGGGGTCTATGGCTACACCTTC. Translated: CASSTTGVYGYTF.

The chain couples TRBV3-1 (or the pseudogene TRBV3-2) to TRBJ1-3; D not certain. V lost 1 base and J lost 0, with 7 bases in between. The CDR3 is 15 residues long. The germline V gene encodes CDR1 LGHDT and CDR2 YNNKEL (reference sequence). CDR3 sequence: CASSQAGSSGNTIYF. The CDR3 coding sequence is TGTGCCAGCAGCCAAGCGGGCAGCTCTGGAAACACCATATATTTT.

CDR3 in DNA: TGTGCCAGCAGCCAAGAGGGGTATGGCTACACCTTC. It yields the protein CASSQEGYGYTF. This rearrangement joins TRBV3-1 (or the pseudogene TRBV3-2) to TRBJ1-2, with D unclear. Trimming cost V 0 bases and J 5 bases, with 4 bases left between them. From germline, CDR1 is LGHDT and CDR2 YNNKEL (reference sequence). This CDR3 region has 12 residues.